These 2 T cell receptor beta chains originate from one sample sequenced in a study of blood T cell repertoires in COVID-19. Produced via immunoSEQ multiplex PCR; TCRdb's table is partial and in-frame only. Of about 70,000 clones in the sample, roughly 80% were seen once. Sequenced input: peripheral blood. These receptors were taken from a human donor in a cohort sampled during active COVID-19.

The chain carries TRBV30 and TRBJ2-7, with 9 bases matching TRBD2. This CDR3 contains 14 residues. Losses at the gene ends were 3 bases for V and 4 bases for J; bases not matched to a gene: 7. Germline loops: CDR1 GTSNPN, CDR2 SVGIG (reference sequence). DNA for the CDR3: TGTGCCTGGAGGCCGCGGGGGGGCCGTTACGAGCAGTACTTC. Encoded protein: CAWRPRGGRYEQYF.

This rearrangement joins TRBV30 to TRBJ1-3; D is unclear. This CDR3 has 16 amino acids. Trimming removed 4 bases at V and 0 bases at J, with 16 bases between. Germline lookup yields CDR1 GTSNPN and CDR2 SVGIG (reference sequence). Here the CDR3 reads CAWTSRRVASGNTIYF. The DNA for the CDR3 is TGTGCCTGGACGTCCCGACGGGTGGCCTCTGGAAACACCATATATTTT.